The next 8 T cell receptor beta chains were all read from a single sample in a study of blood T cell repertoires in COVID-19 (dated by TCRdb to 2018 to 2020). Library preparation employed the immunoSEQ multiplex PCR assay. TCRdb provides this immuneACCESS table in a form limited to in-frame rearrangements. Some clones are lacking; in checked studies, under half of them reflect an unresolved V gene, and why the rest are absent is not known. This sample is represented by hundreds of thousands of clones; 70% to 90% of them were singletons. The ten largest clones represent 2% to 2.5% of the sample. Sequencing used peripheral blood. These receptors all stem from a woman aged 35 to 49 who had recovered from COVID-19.

The chain links TRBV6-2 or TRBV6-3 to TRBJ2-1, with no clear D. Trimming cost V 6 bases and J 2 bases, with 20 bases left between them. CDR1 and CDR2 (germline): MNHEY, SVGEGT. CDR3 length equals 17 residues. The CDR3 is CASSHRRLAGTYNEQFF. The CDR3 DNA is TGTGCCAGCAGCCATAGACGACTTGCCGGAACCTACAATGAGCAGTTCTTC.

The rearrangement links TRBV4-2 to TRBJ1-4; tentatively, D is TRBD1 (5 bases). V shed 1 base and J shed 5 bases, with 8 bases lying between them. CDR3 length: 14 amino acids. Germline V gene data show CDR1 as LGHNA and CDR2 as YNFKEQ. CDR3 DNA sequence: TGTGCCAGCAGCCAAGGCCAGGGAAATGAAAAACTGTTTTTT. Translation gives CASSQGQGNEKLFF.

This clone has a handful of counts. The chain is built from TRBV7-2 and TRBJ2-3; 9 bases are a match to TRBD2. Germline CDR1 reads SGHTA; CDR2 reads FQGNSA. This CDR3 comprises 21 residues. V was pared by 0 bases and J by 4 bases, with 20 bases of the junction left unmatched. The CDR3 region has the DNA TGTGCCAGCAGCTTAGCATTGATTGAGCGGTGGCGGGGGGGGAACGCAGATACGCAGTATTTT. It encodes CASSLALIERWRGGNADTQYF.

The genes are TRBV24-1 and TRBJ2-5, with 9 bases fitting TRBD2. There are 15 residues in the CDR3. Germline CDR1 is KGHDR and CDR2 is SFDVKD. The J segment lost 5 bases and the V segment lost 10 bases, leaving 13 bases of the junction unmatched. The CDR3 protein is CATRGAGGAGETQYF. The CDR3 DNA reads as TGTGCCACTAGAGGTGCGGGGGGGGCCGGGGAGACCCAGTACTTC.

This chain joins TRBV5-1 and TRBJ2-1, with TRBD2 matching over 14 bases. The ends lost 3 bases at V and 5 bases at J; junction bases unmatched: 7. Germline CDR1 is SGHRS and CDR2 is YFSETQ. The CDR3 totals 17 residues. CDR3 protein: CASSYSGLAGGNNEQFF. The CDR3 DNA reads TGCGCCAGCAGCTACTCAGGACTAGCGGGAGGTAACAATGAGCAGTTCTTC.

The chain recombines TRBV12-3 or TRBV12-4 with TRBJ1-5; D is unclear. The CDR3 length is 12 residues. The V end lost 2 bases, the J end lost 6 bases, and 5 bases lay between the germline ends. This CDR3 reads CASSLQFQPQHF. The CDR3, as DNA: TGTGCCAGCAGTTTACAGTTTCAGCCCCAGCATTTT.

Notes on this clone: The junction departs from germline at one end; a sequencing error may be responsible. V and J are TRBV7-2 and TRBJ2-7; TRBD2 might be the D (5 bases). There are 11 residues in the CDR3. In germline, CDR1 is SGHTA, CDR2 FQGNSA. The DNA for the CDR3 is TGTGCCAGCAGCGTAGCGCGCGAGCAGTACTTC. Its protein is CASSVAREQYF.

The J gene is TRBJ1-5, the V gene TRBV27; D ambiguous. This CDR3 is built from 16 residues. Trimming took off 0 bases at V and 5 bases at J, with 14 bases between the two ends. CDR1 is MNHEY, CDR2 SMNVEV, per germline (reference sequence). CDR3 sequence reads: CASSLSRGGQDQPQHF. In nucleotides, the CDR3 is TGTGCCAGCAGTTTATCTCGGGGAGGTCAGGATCAGCCCCAGCATTTT.